Following are 24 T cell receptor beta chains from one sample sequenced in a study of blood T cells in healthy people across ages. The use of a sample-barcoded 5' primer and a J-beta primer mix characterized a second PCR of 7 to 11 cycles. Using its own MiXCR run on the 5' RACE reads, TCRdb lists one record per CDR3 protein. The table includes about 1.1 million distinct CDR3 sequences, roughly two fifths detected once. What was sequenced was blood. The receptor source for this set is a man younger than 35 in good health.

The chain joins TRBV12-3 or TRBV12-4 to TRBJ1-1; D gene uncertain. With 7 bases removed from V and 1 base from J, the gap between germline ends came to 13 bases. The CDR3 consists of 14 residues. CDR3 region: CASTRLTANTEAFF. CDR3 DNA: TGTGCCAGCACCAGGCTGACGGCGAACACTGAAGCTTTCTTT.

CDR3 nucleotide sequence: TGTGCCAGCAGTTTCTCCGGGGGCCTGAACACTGAAGCTTTCTTT. Translated: CASSFSGGLNTEAFF. V and J are TRBV27 and TRBJ1-1, with D maybe TRBD1 (6 bases). The CDR3 totals 15 residues. Trimming removed 3 bases from V and 0 bases from J, with 11 bases in between. Germline CDR1 and CDR2: MNHEY and SMNVEV (reference sequence).

This clonotype was observed a handful of times. V is TRBV30 and J is TRBJ2-7; D is unresolved. Between the trimmed V and J ends, which lost 0 bases and 3 bases, there was a span of 6 bases. CDR1 and CDR2 from the germline V gene are GTSNPN and SVGIG (reference sequence). The CDR3 is 12 amino acids. The CDR3 coding sequence is TGTGCCTGGAGTGTACAGATCTACGAGCAGTACTTC. It encodes CAWSVQIYEQYF.

This clonotype was detected a few times. The genes are TRBV7-2 and TRBJ2-1; 8 bases are a match to TRBD1. Germline V gene sequence: CDR1 SGHTA, CDR2 FQGNSA. V lost 5 bases to trimming and J lost 6 bases; unmatched junction nucleotides: 6. There are 14 residues in the CDR3. The CDR3 DNA reads TGTGCCAGCAGCCCCCAGACAGGGGTCAATGAGCAGTTCTTC. The encoded protein is CASSPQTGVNEQFF.

This clonotype was observed a few times. The genes are TRBV3-1 and TRBJ1-4; the D is unclear. The CDR3 runs 13 residues. With 3 bases removed from V and 1 base from J, the gap between germline ends came to 3 bases. Germline V gene sequence: CDR1 LGHDT, CDR2 YNNKEL (reference sequence). The CDR3 spells CASSQRTNEKLFF. The CDR3 coding sequence is TGTGCCAGCAGCCAGAGAACTAATGAAAAACTGTTTTTT.

This clonotype occurred a few times. The J gene is TRBJ1-6, the V gene TRBV30; unclear D gene. This CDR3 contains 14 residues. Germline V gene data show CDR1 as GTSNPN and CDR2 as SVGIG (reference sequence). V was cut by 1 base and J by 7 bases, with 11 bases left in between. This chain's CDR3 is CAWSGREWNSPLHF. As DNA, the CDR3 is TGTGCCTGGAGTGGAAGGGAGTGGAATTCACCCCTCCACTTT.

This clonotype appeared a few times. The chain carries TRBV20-1 and TRBJ1-2; TRBD1 might be the D (5 bases). CDR3 length equals 12 residues. Germline V lookup: CDR1 DFQATT, CDR2 SNEGSKA (reference sequence). CDR3 sequence reads: CSYGGFSGGYTF. CDR3 coding DNA: TGCAGCTACGGGGGATTCAGCGGTGGCTACACCTTC.

The sample holds a few counts of this clonotype. The chain joins TRBV11-2 to TRBJ2-1; D may be TRBD2 (6 bases). Matching the DNA end better, TRBJ2-7 makes the J call doubtful. Germline CDR1 and CDR2: SGHAT and FQNNGV. This CDR3 comprises 16 residues. The CDR3 DNA reads as TGTGCCAGCAGCCCCCCTCCCGGGAGCTCCTACAATGAGCAGTACTTC. Its translation: CASSPPPGSSYNEQYF.

This clonotype was picked up a small number of times. V and J are TRBV3-1 and TRBJ2-5; a possible D gene is TRBD1 (5 bases). Trimming shortened V by 0 bases and J by 4 bases, and 12 bases separated the two germline ends. This CDR3 region has 15 residues. CDR1 is LGHDT, CDR2 YNNKEL, per germline (reference sequence). CDR3 in DNA: TGTGCCAGCAGCCAAGATCCAGGGAACGGAGAGACCCAGTACTTC. This codes for CASSQDPGNGETQYF.

The chain employs TRBV6-1 and TRBJ1-1; unclear D gene. The CDR3 runs to 13 residues. The germline CDR1 and CDR2 sequences are MNHNS and SASEGT. Trimming pared 6 bases from V and 1 base from J, leaving 9 bases between. The CDR3 bases are TGTGCCAGCAGACTAATATGGAACACTGAAGCTTTCTTT. Translating it yields CASRLIWNTEAFF.

This chain links TRBV14 with TRBJ2-3; D not certain. CDR1 SGHDN and CDR2 FVKESK come from the germline V gene. With 1 base removed from V and 0 bases from J, the gap between germline ends came to 8 bases. This CDR3 contains 15 residues. The DNA of the CDR3 is TGTGCCAGCAGCCAAGCACCTACTAGCACAGATACGCAGTATTTT. This gives the protein CASSQAPTSTDTQYF.

The chain employs TRBV7-2 and TRBJ1-1; D may be TRBD1 (5 bases). V gave up 0 bases and J gave up 4 bases, with 12 bases separating them. CDR1 and CDR2 (germline): SGHTA, FQGNSA. The CDR3 is 15 residues long. This chain's CDR3 is CASSLAGGGGTEAFF. In nucleotides, the CDR3 is TGTGCCAGCAGCTTAGCCGGGGGAGGTGGCACTGAAGCTTTCTTT. Supplemented by reference TRBV7-2 and TRBJ1-1, the full variable domain reads GAGVSQSPSNKVTEKGKDVELRCDPISGHTALYWYRQSLGQGLEFLIYFQGNSAPDKSGLPSDRFSAERTGGSVSTLTIQRTQQEDSAVYLCASSLAGGGGTEAFFGQGTRLTVV.

The chain recombines TRBV2 with TRBJ1-1; possible D gene TRBD1, 5 bases. V was pared by 6 bases and J by 8 bases, with 19 bases between. CDR1 and CDR2 (germline): SNHLY, FYNNEI. The CDR3 is 14 residues long. The CDR3 DNA sequence: TGTGCCAGCAGGGAACAGACAGAAACCACCGAAGCTTTCTTT. Amino acids: CASREQTETTEAFF.

This clonotype was counted between two and nine times. The gene calls are TRBV29-1 and TRBJ1-4; D uncertain. The CDR3 loop spans 12 amino acids. Trimming stripped 6 bases from V and 7 bases from J, with 12 bases between. CDR1 is SQVTM, CDR2 ANQGSEA, per germline. The CDR3 region has the DNA TGCAGCGTGTCCAAAGGGAGTGAAAAACTGTTTTTT. Translated, it gives CSVSKGSEKLFF. Complete variable domain (other parts from reference TRBV29-1 and TRBJ1-4): SAVISQKPSRDICQRGTSLTIQCQVDSQVTMMFWYRQQPGQSLTLIATANQGSEATYESGFVIDKFPISRPNLTFSTLTVSNMSPEDSSIYLCSVSKGSEKLFFGSGTQLSVL.

This clonotype came up many times. The chain recombines TRBV2 with TRBJ1-2; 7 bases agree with TRBD1. V lost 6 bases and J lost 2; bases outside the gene matches: 0. Germline values: CDR1 SNHLY, CDR2 FYNNEI. The CDR3 totals 12 residues. The DNA for the CDR3 is TGTGCCAGCAGGACAGGGAACTATGGCTACACCTTC. It encodes CASRTGNYGYTF.

This chain links TRBV7-3 with TRBJ1-1; 7 bases fit TRBD1. Germline V lookup: CDR1 SGHTA, CDR2 FQGTGA. Unmatched junction bases numbered 8, after V lost 5 bases and J lost 8 bases. This CDR3 is built from 13 residues. CDR3 amino acids: CASSLPGQAEAFF. CDR3 DNA sequence: TGTGCCAGCAGCCTTCCCGGACAGGCCGAAGCTTTCTTT.

The J gene is TRBJ1-2, the V gene TRBV14; D is uncertain. CDR3 length equals 13 residues. The V end lost 3 bases, the J end lost 6 bases, and 11 bases lay between the germline ends. Germline V gene data show CDR1 as SGHDN and CDR2 as FVKESK. The CDR3 reads CASSHPSGNGYTF. The CDR3 coding sequence is TGTGCCAGCAGCCACCCGTCAGGAAATGGCTACACCTTC.

The gene calls are TRBV20-1 and TRBJ1-1; TRBD1 aligns across 7 bases. CDR1 is DFQATT and CDR2 is SNEGSKA in the germline V gene (reference sequence). Unmatched junction bases numbered 9, after V lost 3 bases and J lost 5 bases. This CDR3 has 14 residues. CDR3 residues: CSAREGQARTEAFF. Written as DNA, the CDR3 is TGCAGTGCTAGGGAAGGACAGGCGAGGACTGAAGCTTTCTTT.

V and J are TRBV6-6 and TRBJ1-2; D gene uncertain. Trimming removed 0 bases at V and 3 bases at J, with 8 bases between. The CDR3 is 14 amino acids. CDR1 and CDR2 (germline): MNHNY, SVGAGI (reference sequence). Here the CDR3 reads CASSYSNRDYGYTF. The DNA for the CDR3 is TGTGCCAGCAGTTACTCGAACAGAGACTATGGCTACACCTTC.

The chain joins TRBV5-1 to TRBJ2-1, with a tentative D call TRBD1 (6 bases). The germline CDR1 and CDR2 sequences are SGHRS and YFSETQ. The V gene lost 0 bases and the J gene lost 7 bases, with 17 bases spanning the gap. CDR3 size: 16 residues. CDR3 nucleotides: TGCGCCAGCAGCTTGGCGGGGCCAGGGGTTACGAATGAGCAGTTCTTC. Translating it yields CASSLAGPGVTNEQFF.

The V gene is TRBV28, the J gene TRBJ2-7; D remains ambiguous. CDR1 and CDR2 (germline): MDHEN, SYDVKM. Trimming stripped 3 bases from V and 6 bases from J, with 12 bases between. The CDR3 covers 13 residues. CDR3 sequence reads: CASSLGATREQYF. The CDR3 DNA reads as TGTGCCAGCAGTTTGGGTGCTACGCGCGAGCAGTACTTC.

This clonotype has a handful of counts. The chain couples TRBV6-2 or TRBV6-3 to TRBJ2-3; TRBD1 matches at 7 bases. This CDR3 is built from 16 residues. Germline V gene data show CDR1 as MNHEY and CDR2 as SVGEGT. Unmatched junction bases numbered 8, after V lost 5 bases and J lost 0 bases. The CDR3 DNA reads TGTGCCAGCAGTCCCCCCCGGGACAGAAGCACAGATACGCAGTATTTT. It is translated as CASSPPRDRSTDTQYF.

The V call is TRBV20-1, the J call TRBJ2-2, with D tentatively TRBD1 (5 bases). The V end was cut by 3 bases, the J end by 1 base, with 12 bases between. Germline lookup yields CDR1 DFQATT and CDR2 SNEGSKA (reference sequence). This CDR3 region has 15 residues. CDR3 in DNA: TGCAGTGCTAGTTACAGGTCCGGGAACACCGGGGAGCTGTTTTTT. This encodes CSASYRSGNTGELFF.

As to this clonotype: One end of the junction does not line up with germline, which may come from a read error. The CDR3 protein is CGASSGALRYSNQPQHF. DNA of the CDR3: TGCGGTGCTAGTTCAGGGGCCCTCCGATATAGCAATCAGCCCCAGCATTTT. The gene calls are TRBV20-1 and TRBJ1-5, with D possibly TRBD1 on 6 matching bases. CDR1 is DFQATT, CDR2 SNEGSKA, per germline (reference sequence). This CDR3 spans 17 amino acids.